The present entry profiles one T cell receptor (beta chain) with its context. In the study's own analysis: Amplification of reference gene primers provided the estimated nucleated cell counts. Sequencing used immunoSEQ multiplex PCR; TCRdb keeps in-frame clones, though not all of them. V and J calls plus clone size are reproduced from that table; the DNA served to infer D and trimming. The data contain about 220,000 clones, 70% to 90% of them singletons. The record originates from a study of blood T cell repertoires in COVID-19. At the level of the study: Sample material is recorded as cDNA or gDNA derived from T cells, B-cell-depleted T cells, or PBMCs.

This CDR3 region has 14 residues. Trimming removed 6 bases from V and 3 bases from J; junction bases left unmatched: 8. Germline loops: CDR1 LNHDA, CDR2 SQIVND (reference sequence). Everyone who took part was about 18 to 90 years old, and they came from 20 to 25 US areas. Which cohort a participant joined came from the clinical history participants gave. The TCR sequence derives from a woman between 50 and 59 years old with acute COVID-19. The V gene is TRBV19, the J gene TRBJ2-7; 7 bases line up with TRBD1. Sequencing was performed on PBMCs or T cells enriched from blood (not recorded which). CDR3 in amino acids: CASSPHRTGYEQYF. CDR3 bases: TGTGCCAGTAGCCCACACAGGACAGGCTACGAGCAGTACTTC.